Listed here are 18 T cell receptor beta chains from one sample, sequenced in a study of blood T cell repertoires in COVID-19. The repertoire was sequenced with immunoSEQ multiplex PCR; TCRdb's copy has only in-frame clones and lacks some. The sample holds more than 250,000 clones, around 82% seen once. Sequences were obtained from peripheral blood. The receptors stem from a human donor in a cohort sampled during active COVID-19.

The rearrangement links TRBV7-8 to TRBJ1-1, with a tentative D call TRBD1 (6 bases). In germline, CDR1 is SGHVS, CDR2 FQNEAQ. There are 13 residues in the CDR3. The V end was cut by 3 bases, the J end by 8 bases, with 13 bases between. The CDR3 reads CASSFAGGPEAFF. The CDR3 DNA sequence: TGTGCCAGCAGCTTCGCCGGGGGGCCCGAAGCTTTCTTT.

This clone was counted a single time. The rearrangement links TRBV10-2 to TRBJ2-1; TRBD2 matches 13 bases. V gave up 6 bases and J gave up 5 bases; unmatched junction bases: 1. The CDR3 covers 14 residues. Germline assignment: CDR1 WSHSY and CDR2 SAAADI. CDR3 in amino acids: CASSGTSGDNEQFF. The CDR3, as DNA: TGCGCCAGCAGCGGGACTAGCGGGGACAATGAGCAGTTCTTC.

This clone was counted a single time. The chain combines TRBV28 with TRBJ1-2; 8 bases agree with TRBD1. V lost 6 bases, J lost 5 bases, and 11 bases stayed unmatched. The CDR3 consists of 15 residues. The germline V gene encodes CDR1 MDHEN and CDR2 SYDVKM. CDR3 sequence: CASRSQDRVRYGYTF. DNA for the CDR3: TGTGCCAGCAGGAGCCAGGACAGGGTGAGGTATGGCTACACCTTC.

The chain is built from TRBV28 and TRBJ1-2; 7 bases are shared with TRBD1. Trimming at V came to 6 bases and at J to 6 bases, leaving 10 bases not matched to a gene. This CDR3 has 14 amino acids. Germline CDR1 and CDR2: MDHEN and SYDVKM. The CDR3 DNA reads as TGTGCCAGCAGCCCCGTCGACAGGGACCATGGCTACACCTTC. Amino acids: CASSPVDRDHGYTF.

J is TRBJ2-3 and V is TRBV10-3, with 7 bases identical to TRBD2. CDR1 is ENHRY, CDR2 SYGVKD, per germline. With V trimmed by 1 base and J by 4 bases, 20 bases remained unmatched. The CDR3 has 20 amino acids. CDR3 sequence: CAISEFMNLLAAQPPDTQYF. The CDR3 DNA reads as TGTGCCATCAGTGAGTTTATGAACCTCCTAGCGGCCCAACCCCCAGATACGCAGTATTTT.

V is TRBV24-1 and J is TRBJ1-1, with a tentative D call TRBD1 (5 bases). V shed 2 bases and J shed 0 bases, with 12 bases lying between them. This CDR3 is built from 16 residues. The germline V gene has CDR1 KGHDR and CDR2 SFDVKD. The DNA of the CDR3 is TGTGCCACCAGTGATTCAACGACAGACGTGAACACTGAAGCTTTCTTT. Its protein is CATSDSTTDVNTEAFF.

V and J are TRBV6-1 and TRBJ2-1; maybe TRBD2 (6 bases). The CDR3 is 15 amino acids. Germline V gene data show CDR1 as MNHNS and CDR2 as SASEGT. With 0 bases removed from V and 9 bases from J, the gap between germline ends came to 15 bases. CDR3 loop: CASSEAGSGVSEQFF. Written as DNA, the CDR3 is TGTGCCAGCAGTGAAGCTGGGTCGGGAGTTAGTGAGCAGTTCTTC.

This clone was recorded only once. This chain joins TRBV5-5 and TRBJ1-4; D is unclear. The germline gives CDR1 SGHKS, CDR2 YYEKEE (reference sequence). The CDR3 is made up of 16 amino acids. Trimming took 2 bases from V and 0 from J, leaving 11 bases between them. The CDR3 DNA reads as TGTGCCAGCAGCTTCGCTACGAGCGCAACTAATGAAAAACTGTTTTTT. It codes for CASSFATSATNEKLFF.

This clone was seen more than once but under ten times. The J gene is TRBJ2-4, the V gene TRBV11-2; TRBD2 matches 7 bases. The V gene's germline CDR1 is SGHAT and CDR2 FQNNGV. The CDR3 runs 16 residues. The junction had 8 bases not matched to a gene; V was cut back by 4 bases and J by 2 bases. The chain's CDR3 is CASSSILAPTKNIQYF. The CDR3 region has the DNA TGTGCCAGCAGCTCGATACTAGCGCCGACCAAAAACATTCAGTACTTC.

The chain uses TRBV5-8 and TRBJ2-4; D possibly corresponds to TRBD2 (6 bases). The V end was cut by 4 bases, the J end by 5 bases, with 19 bases between. This CDR3 spans 16 amino acids. Per germline, CDR1 SGHTS and CDR2 YDEGEE. Here the CDR3 reads CASSPPRGRLENIQYF. As DNA, the CDR3 is TGTGCCAGCAGCCCCCCTCGGGGGAGGCTGGAAAACATTCAGTACTTC.

CDR3 protein: CASSYSFGGAGEAFF. As DNA, the CDR3 is TGTGCCAGCAGTTACTCGTTCGGGGGGGCGGGTGAAGCTTTCTTT. The chain links TRBV6-5 to TRBJ1-1; possible D gene TRBD1, 6 bases. CDR3 length: 15 residues. Trimming stripped 0 bases from V and 7 bases from J, with 15 bases between. CDR1 MNHEY and CDR2 SVGAGI come from the germline V gene.

This clone was observed a handful of times. The V and J genes are TRBV9 and TRBJ2-7; 8 bases line up with TRBD1. The CDR3 consists of 15 residues. V was clipped by 2 bases and J by 5 bases; unmatched bases: 9. From germline, CDR1 is SGDLS and CDR2 YYNGEE. The chain's CDR3 is CASSVKGQGGDEQYF. The CDR3 DNA sequence: TGTGCCAGCAGCGTTAAAGGACAGGGTGGGGACGAGCAGTACTTC. The complete variable domain, with remaining parts taken from reference TRBV9 and TRBJ2-7, reads DSGVTQTPKHLITATGQRVTLRCSPRSGDLSVYWYQQSLDQGLQFLIQYYNGEERAKGNILERFSAQQFPDLHSELNLSSLELGDSALYFCASSVKGQGGDEQYFGPGTRLTVT.

The chain joins TRBV6-5 to TRBJ2-7; D is perhaps TRBD1 (5 bases). CDR3 size: 14 residues. Trimming shortened V by 0 bases and J by 4 bases, and 10 bases separated the two germline ends. Germline values: CDR1 MNHEY, CDR2 SVGAGI. The CDR3, as DNA: TGTGCCAGCAGTTACTCTCCAGGGTTGTACGAGCAGTACTTC. It codes for CASSYSPGLYEQYF.

This clone was recorded a few times. This chain connects TRBV5-1 to TRBJ2-7, with D possibly being TRBD2 (6 bases). V was cut by 1 base and J by 0 bases, with 14 bases left in between. This CDR3 has 16 amino acids. Germline CDR1 SGHRS, CDR2 YFSETQ. The CDR3 sequence: CASSLKGGTSSYEQYF. The CDR3 region has the DNA TGCGCCAGCAGCTTGAAGGGCGGGACGAGCTCCTACGAGCAGTACTTC.

The CDR3 loop is CASSYPEGVSPEDYGYTF. The CDR3 DNA reads TGTGCCAGCAGCTATCCTGAGGGGGTATCCCCAGAGGACTATGGCTACACCTTC. J is TRBJ1-2 and V is TRBV7-9, with TRBD1 as a possible D gene (6 bases). Trimming left V 4 bases short and J 3 bases short, with 24 bases between. The CDR3 runs to 18 residues. Germline V lookup: CDR1 SEHNR, CDR2 FQNEAQ (reference sequence).

The genes are TRBV7-2 and TRBJ2-3; 15 nucleotides align to TRBD2. In germline, CDR1 is SGHTA, CDR2 FQGNSA. The V segment lost 7 bases and the J segment 4 bases; nucleotides outside the gene matches: 9. This CDR3 is 17 amino acids long. The CDR3 protein is CASTAGTSGRWADTQYF. The CDR3 region has the DNA TGTGCCAGCACCGCCGGGACTAGCGGGAGGTGGGCAGATACGCAGTATTTT.

This rearrangement joins TRBV7-2 to TRBJ2-3; D not resolved. Trimming removed 1 base from V and 0 bases from J, with 11 bases in between. The CDR3 extends over 16 amino acids. CDR1 SGHTA and CDR2 FQGNSA come from the germline V gene. CDR3 nucleotides: TGTGCCAGCAGCTTAGTGGTACACCCTAGCACAGATACGCAGTATTTT. It codes for CASSLVVHPSTDTQYF.

The chain is built from TRBV12-3 or TRBV12-4 and TRBJ1-2, with TRBD1 matching over 9 bases. V lost 5 bases to trimming and J lost 7 bases; unmatched junction nucleotides: 5. CDR3 size: 13 residues. CDR3 bases: TGTGCCAGCAGTCCCGGGACAGGGCTTGGCTACACCTTC. Its protein is CASSPGTGLGYTF.